These T cell receptor beta chains were read from a single sample in a study of Ad26.COV2.S vaccination and SARS-CoV-2 variants. The protocol was immunoSEQ multiplex PCR, while the TCRdb copy is restricted to in-frame clones and leaves out a portion. This sample has roughly 420,000 clones, with 89% found just once. The specimen was peripheral blood, collected in a trial of Ad26.COV2.S vaccine versus placebo. The origin of the receptors is a person aged 18-60 years who received the Ad26.COV2.S COVID-19 vaccine or a placebo. Each CDR3 is given with its conserved first and last residue. The order of the fields is clone size, D gene, V gene, CDR3 length, J gene, CDR3 DNA, CDR3 protein. D genes are given only for firm matches. Size values are once, few and many counts, or a class for expanded clones, and some rows have none.

abundance: -; d_gene: -; v_gene: TRBV3-1/TRBV3-2; len: 12; j_gene: TRBJ1-1; CDR3nt: TGTGCCAGCAGCCAAAAGGGCAGGCGAGCTTTCTTT; CDR3aa: CASSQKGRRAFF
abundance: -; d_gene: -; v_gene: TRBV3-1/TRBV3-2; len: 15; j_gene: TRBJ2-1; CDR3nt: TGTGCCAGCAGCCAAGAAGGGGTCCCCTACAATGAGCAGTTCTTC; CDR3aa: CASSQEGVPYNEQFF
abundance: -; d_gene: TRBD2; v_gene: TRBV2; len: 15; j_gene: TRBJ2-1; CDR3nt: TGTGCCAGCAGTGAGCGGCGGGGCGCCTCGGGAGGGGAGTTCTTC; CDR3aa: CASSERRGASGGEFF
abundance: -; d_gene: -; v_gene: TRBV2; len: 12; j_gene: TRBJ2-5; CDR3nt: TGTGCCAGCTCGGGGTATGAAGAGACCCAGTACTTC; CDR3aa: CASSGYEETQYF
abundance: -; d_gene: TRBD2; v_gene: TRBV5-4; len: 16; j_gene: TRBJ2-1; CDR3nt: TGTGCCAGCAGCTTGGCGCTAGCGGGAGTAGGGAATGAGCAGTTCTTC; CDR3aa: CASSLALAGVGNEQFF
abundance: -; d_gene: TRBD2; v_gene: TRBV12-5; len: 13; j_gene: TRBJ2-5; CDR3nt: TGTGCTAGTGGGCTTTCGGGGGGAGGGACCCAGTACTTC; CDR3aa: CASGLSGGGTQYF
abundance: -; d_gene: -; v_gene: TRBV12-3/TRBV12-4; len: 13; j_gene: TRBJ1-1; CDR3nt: TGTGCCAGCAGTTTTCAGCAACGGACTGAAGCTTTCTTT; CDR3aa: CASSFQQRTEAFF
abundance: -; d_gene: TRBD1; v_gene: TRBV2; len: 15; j_gene: TRBJ2-7; CDR3nt: TGTGCCAGCAACTTACAGGGGGACGGCTCCTACGAGCAGTACTTC; CDR3aa: CASNLQGDGSYEQYF
abundance: -; d_gene: -; v_gene: TRBV9; len: 13; j_gene: TRBJ2-5; CDR3nt: TGTGCCAGCAGCGTAAGCAGGGAAGAGACCCAGTACTTC; CDR3aa: CASSVSREETQYF
abundance: -; d_gene: -; v_gene: TRBV14; len: 14; j_gene: TRBJ2-5; CDR3nt: TGTGCCAGCAGCCAAGATGGGCTGCGGGAGACCCAGTACTTC; CDR3aa: CASSQDGLRETQYF
abundance: -; d_gene: -; v_gene: TRBV7-2; len: 15; j_gene: TRBJ2-1; CDR3nt: TGTGCCAGCAGCTGGGGGTCGGGTCCGTACAATGAGCAGTTCTTC; CDR3aa: CASSWGSGPYNEQFF
abundance: -; d_gene: TRBD2; v_gene: TRBV5-4; len: 17; j_gene: TRBJ2-3; CDR3nt: TGTGCCAGCAGCTTGACGGAATTAGCGGGATTCACAGATACGCAGTATTTT; CDR3aa: CASSLTELAGFTDTQYF
abundance: -; d_gene: -; v_gene: TRBV2; len: 14; j_gene: TRBJ1-4; CDR3nt: TGTGCCAGCAGGAGACACCACTTTAATGAAAAACTGTTTTTT; CDR3aa: CASRRHHFNEKLFF
abundance: -; d_gene: -; v_gene: TRBV5-6; len: 15; j_gene: TRBJ1-5; CDR3nt: TGTGCCAGCAGCCGTTTCGGGTACAGCAATCAGCCCCAGCATTTT; CDR3aa: CASSRFGYSNQPQHF
abundance: once; d_gene: TRBD1; v_gene: TRBV18; len: 15; j_gene: TRBJ1-2; CDR3nt: TGTGCCAGCTCACCACGGGCAGGGGGTAGCTATGGCTACACCTTC; CDR3aa: CASSPRAGGSYGYTF
abundance: -; d_gene: -; v_gene: TRBV6-2/TRBV6-3; len: 16; j_gene: TRBJ2-1; CDR3nt: TGTGCCAGCAGTTATCGCCATTGGGACTTTGACAATGAGCAGTTCTTC; CDR3aa: CASSYRHWDFDNEQFF
abundance: -; d_gene: -; v_gene: TRBV3-1/TRBV3-2; len: 16; j_gene: TRBJ1-2; CDR3nt: TGTGCCAGCAGCCCCTGGGGTCCCTCGGGAAACTATGGCTACACCTTC; CDR3aa: CASSPWGPSGNYGYTF
abundance: -; d_gene: TRBD1; v_gene: TRBV7-9; len: 13; j_gene: TRBJ1-1; CDR3nt: TGTGCCGGGGGACAGGCGGAAAACACTGAAGCTTTCTTT; CDR3aa: CAGGQAENTEAFF
abundance: -; d_gene: -; v_gene: TRBV7-2; len: 11; j_gene: TRBJ1-2; CDR3nt: TGTGCCAGCACCGCCTACTATGGCTACACCTTC; CDR3aa: CASTAYYGYTF
abundance: -; d_gene: -; v_gene: TRBV11-2; len: 15; j_gene: TRBJ2-3; CDR3nt: TGTGCCAGCAGCTTAGCGCAGACCTCGGGGGATACGCAGTATTTT; CDR3aa: CASSLAQTSGDTQYF
abundance: once; d_gene: TRBD1; v_gene: TRBV6-5; len: 15; j_gene: TRBJ1-2; CDR3nt: TGTGCAGCAGACAGGGCCTCCCGAGGGGGGTATGGCTACACCTTC; CDR3aa: CAADRASRGGYGYTF
abundance: -; d_gene: TRBD2; v_gene: TRBV5-1; len: 15; j_gene: TRBJ2-1; CDR3nt: TGCGCCAGCAGCCCCGTAGCGGGGGGGTCTAATGAGCAGTTCTTC; CDR3aa: CASSPVAGGSNEQFF
abundance: -; d_gene: -; v_gene: TRBV25-1; len: 14; j_gene: TRBJ2-2; CDR3nt: TGTGCCAGCAGACGGGCAGGGGACACCGGGGAGCTGTTTTTT; CDR3aa: CASRRAGDTGELFF
abundance: -; d_gene: TRBD1; v_gene: TRBV5-3; len: 14; j_gene: TRBJ1-1; CDR3nt: TGTGCCAGAAGCCTCGGGACAGGCGGGAGTGAAGCTTTCTTT; CDR3aa: CARSLGTGGSEAFF
abundance: -; d_gene: -; v_gene: TRBV11-2; len: 15; j_gene: TRBJ1-3; CDR3nt: TGTGCCAGCAGCTTTAACCCGTTCTCTGGAAACACCATATATTTT; CDR3aa: CASSFNPFSGNTIYF
abundance: -; d_gene: TRBD2; v_gene: TRBV27; len: 19; j_gene: TRBJ2-3; CDR3nt: TGTGCCAGCAGTTTGCGGAGACTAGCGGGAGGTCCCAACACAGATACGCAGTATTTT; CDR3aa: CASSLRRLAGGPNTDTQYF
abundance: -; d_gene: -; v_gene: TRBV6-5; len: 13; j_gene: TRBJ2-3; CDR3nt: TGTGCCAGCAGAGGACGGAGGCGGGATACGCAGTATTTT; CDR3aa: CASRGRRRDTQYF
abundance: -; d_gene: -; v_gene: TRBV10-3; len: 11; j_gene: TRBJ1-2; CDR3nt: TGTGCCATCACGCAGGGGTATGGCTACACCTTC; CDR3aa: CAITQGYGYTF
abundance: -; d_gene: -; v_gene: TRBV12-3/TRBV12-4; len: 11; j_gene: TRBJ2-1; CDR3nt: TGTGCCAGCAGTCCGTTTGATGAGCAGTTCTTC; CDR3aa: CASSPFDEQFF